The text below deals with one T cell receptor (beta chain). Participants' reported clinical history set cohort assignment. The CDR3 has 14 residues. The V gene lost 5 bases and the J gene lost 2 bases, with 12 bases spanning the gap. CDR1 is MNHEY and CDR2 is SVGAGI in the germline V gene. Methods used by the authors: The assay estimated nucleated cells by amplifying reference gene primers. Some clones are missing from TCRdb's copy, which holds only in-frame ones; the method was immunoSEQ multiplex PCR. The V and J calls and clone size come from that table; D and trimming were worked out from the DNA. The sample has about 260,000 clones, over 75% seen once; the top ten hold roughly 3%. This entry belongs to a study of blood T cell repertoires in COVID-19. Study details: Spain, Italy and the United States supplied samples that represented acute and convalescent COVID-19.

This TCR came from a woman aged 40 to 50 who had been exposed to COVID-19. Sample: PBMCs or T cells enriched from blood (not recorded which). The V gene is TRBV6-5, the J gene TRBJ1-2, with D possibly matching TRBD1 (6 bases). CDR3 in amino acids: CASSPTTGNYGYTF. CDR3 sequence (DNA): TGTGCCAGCAGTCCAACCACAGGGAACTATGGCTACACCTTC.